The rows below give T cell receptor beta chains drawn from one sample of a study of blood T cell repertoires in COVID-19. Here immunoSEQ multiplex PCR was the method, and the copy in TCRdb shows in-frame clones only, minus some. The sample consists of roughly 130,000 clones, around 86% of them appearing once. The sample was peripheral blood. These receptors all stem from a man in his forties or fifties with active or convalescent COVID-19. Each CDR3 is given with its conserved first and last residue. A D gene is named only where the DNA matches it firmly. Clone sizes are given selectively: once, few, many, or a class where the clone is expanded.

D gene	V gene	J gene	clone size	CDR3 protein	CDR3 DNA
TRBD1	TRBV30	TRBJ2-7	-	CAWGTGFRGEQYF	TGTGCCTGGGGGACAGGGTTTAGGGGGGAGCAGTACTTC
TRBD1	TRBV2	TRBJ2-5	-	CASRPGQQETQYF	TGTGCCAGCAGGCCGGGACAGCAAGAGACCCAGTACTTC
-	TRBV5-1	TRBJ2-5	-	CASSSTGVGETQYF	TGCGCCAGCAGCTCCACCGGGGTCGGAGAGACCCAGTACTTC
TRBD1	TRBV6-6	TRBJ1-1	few	CASSHGQAEAFF	TGTGCCAGCAGTCATGGACAGGCAGAAGCTTTCTTT
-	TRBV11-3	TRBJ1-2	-	CASSSPGEGTNYGYTF	TGTGCCAGCAGCTCCCCAGGGGAGGGGACTAACTATGGCTACACCTTC
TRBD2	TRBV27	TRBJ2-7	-	CASSWGGNSYEQYF	TGTGCCAGCAGTTGGGGGGGAAACTCCTACGAGCAGTACTTC
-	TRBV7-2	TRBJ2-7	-	CASSPSPGPPYYEQYF	TGTGCCAGCAGCCCATCACCAGGCCCCCCTTACTACGAGCAGTACTTC
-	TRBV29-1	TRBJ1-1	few	CSVDRGLAEAFF	TGCAGCGTTGATCGGGGGTTAGCTGAAGCTTTCTTT
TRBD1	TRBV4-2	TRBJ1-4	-	CASSQEGQGDEKLFF	TGTGCCAGCAGCCAAGAGGGACAGGGCGACGAAAAACTGTTTTTT
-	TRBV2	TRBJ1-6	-	CASSEVLIRRSPLHF	TGTGCCAGCAGTGAAGTCCTGATACGGAGGTCACCCCTCCACTTT
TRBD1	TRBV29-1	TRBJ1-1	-	CSVEAPTGGTEAFF	TGCAGCGTTGAAGCCCCGACAGGGGGGACTGAAGCTTTCTTT
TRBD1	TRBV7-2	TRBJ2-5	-	CASSLTGLQETQYF	TGTGCCAGCAGCTTGACAGGGCTCCAAGAGACCCAGTACTTC
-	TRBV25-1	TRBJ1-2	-	CASSEPGDGGYTF	TGTGCCAGCAGTGAGCCAGGGGACGGGGGCTACACCTTC
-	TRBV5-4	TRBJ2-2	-	CASSLVGARAGELFF	TGTGCCAGCAGCTTGGTGGGGGCGAGGGCCGGGGAGCTGTTTTTT
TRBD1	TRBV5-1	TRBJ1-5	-	CASRRTGDPNQPQHF	TGCGCCAGCAGGCGGACAGGGGATCCCAATCAGCCCCAGCATTTT
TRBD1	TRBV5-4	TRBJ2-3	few	CASSLVPQGSTSTDTQYF	TGTGCCAGCAGCTTGGTACCACAGGGGTCTACTAGCACAGATACGCAGTATTTT
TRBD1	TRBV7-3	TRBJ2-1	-	CASSSGQGRNEQFF	TGTGCCAGCAGCTCCGGACAGGGGAGAAATGAGCAGTTCTTC
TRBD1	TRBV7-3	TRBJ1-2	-	CASSPGTGANYGYTF	TGTGCCAGCAGCCCAGGGACAGGGGCTAACTATGGCTACACCTTC
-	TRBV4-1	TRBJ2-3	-	CASSHNRDFKADTQYF	TGCGCCAGCAGCCACAACCGGGACTTTAAAGCAGATACGCAGTATTTT
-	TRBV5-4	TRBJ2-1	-	CASRRANEQFF	TGTGCCAGCAGACGTGCGAATGAGCAGTTCTTC
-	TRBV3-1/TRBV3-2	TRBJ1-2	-	CASSLSTGNGYTF	TGTGCCAGCAGCCTCTCGACGGGGAATGGCTACACCTTC
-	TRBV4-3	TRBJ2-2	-	CASSQGKAATGELFF	TGCGCCAGCAGCCAAGGGAAAGCGGCCACCGGGGAGCTGTTTTTT
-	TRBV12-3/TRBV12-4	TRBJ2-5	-	CASSFERKTQYF	TGTGCCAGCAGTTTTGAGAGGAAGACCCAGTACTTC
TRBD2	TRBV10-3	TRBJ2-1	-	CAIMAGLAGGPIEQFF	TGTGCCATCATGGCGGGACTAGCGGGGGGGCCGATTGAGCAGTTCTTC
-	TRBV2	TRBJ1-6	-	CASNRESTSPLHF	TGTGCCAGCAACCGGGAATCGACTTCACCCCTCCACTTT
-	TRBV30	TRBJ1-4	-	CAWRKTDGGEKLFF	TGTGCCTGGAGGAAGACAGATGGCGGTGAAAAACTGTTTTTT
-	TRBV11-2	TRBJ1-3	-	CASSGGNGNTIYF	TGTGCCAGCTCGGGGGGAAATGGAAACACCATATATTTT
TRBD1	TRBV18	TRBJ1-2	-	CASSPGQVYGYTF	TGTGCCAGCTCACCGGGACAGGTCTATGGCTACACCTTC
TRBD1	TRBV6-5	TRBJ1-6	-	CASSYWGQGSGSPLHF	TGTGCCAGCAGTTACTGGGGACAGGGGTCCGGTTCACCCCTCCACTTT
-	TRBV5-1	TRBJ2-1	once	CASSSGVEQFF	TGCGCCAGCAGCTCGGGGGTTGAGCAGTTCTTC
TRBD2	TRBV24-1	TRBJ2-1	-	CATSDAGGGNEQFF	TGTGCCACCAGTGATGCGGGGGGGGGCAATGAGCAGTTCTTC
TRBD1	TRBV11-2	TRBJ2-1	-	CASTQGSYNEQFF	TGTGCCAGTACACAGGGGTCCTACAATGAGCAGTTCTTC
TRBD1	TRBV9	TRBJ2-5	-	CASSVGQGGETQYF	TGTGCCAGCAGCGTCGGACAGGGGGGAGAGACCCAGTACTTC
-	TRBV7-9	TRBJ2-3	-	CATTLQGSTDTQYF	TGTGCCACGACCCTGCAGGGAAGCACAGATACGCAGTATTTT
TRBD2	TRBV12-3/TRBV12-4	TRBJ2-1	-	CASSLSPSGTFF	TGTGCCAGCAGTTTATCCCCTAGCGGGACGTTCTTC
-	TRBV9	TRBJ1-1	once	CASSAGRGTEAFF	TGTGCCAGCAGCGCGGGCCGGGGCACTGAAGCTTTCTTT
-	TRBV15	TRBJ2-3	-	CATSRDSLLTDTQYF	TGTGCCACCAGCCGAGACTCACTCCTCACAGATACGCAGTATTTT
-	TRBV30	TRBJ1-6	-	CAFSGQYNSPLHF	TGTGCCTTCTCCGGACAGTATAATTCACCCCTCCACTTT
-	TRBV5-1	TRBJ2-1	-	CASSPDSAYNEQFF	TGCGCCAGCAGCCCGGACAGTGCCTACAATGAGCAGTTCTTC
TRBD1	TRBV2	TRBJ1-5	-	CASSVPDRGLNQPQHF	TGTGCCAGCAGTGTCCCGGACAGGGGACTCAATCAGCCCCAGCATTTT
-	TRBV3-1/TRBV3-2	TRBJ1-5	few	CASSPGSSTARGPQHF	TGTGCCAGCAGCCCAGGAAGTTCGACAGCTAGGGGTCCCCAGCATTTT
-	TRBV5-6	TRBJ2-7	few	CASSPGGGEQYF	TGTGCCAGCAGTCCCGGTGGGGGGGAGCAGTACTTC
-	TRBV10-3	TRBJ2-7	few	CAISATGSGEQYF	TGTGCCATCAGTGCTACGGGGTCTGGGGAGCAGTACTTC
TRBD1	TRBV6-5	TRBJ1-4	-	CASSSLGTGNEKLFF	TGTGCCAGCAGTTCCCTTGGGACAGGCAATGAAAAACTGTTTTTT
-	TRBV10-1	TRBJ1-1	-	CASPPNQGKVTEAFF	TGCGCCAGCCCTCCAAACCAGGGTAAAGTAACTGAAGCTTTCTTT
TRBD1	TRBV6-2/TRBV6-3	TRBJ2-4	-	CASSKGQALNIQYF	TGTGCCAGCAGTAAGGGACAGGCCTTAAACATTCAGTACTTC
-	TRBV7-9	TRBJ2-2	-	CASSPRVAGELFF	TGTGCCAGCAGCCCCCGGGTGGCGGGGGAGCTGTTTTTT
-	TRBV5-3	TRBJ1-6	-	CARSGSIQGYNSPLHF	TGTGCCAGAAGCGGCTCTATACAGGGTTATAATTCACCCCTCCACTTT
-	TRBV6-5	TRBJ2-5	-	CASSLGGTQYF	TGTGCCAGCAGCCTCGGGGGGACCCAGTACTTC
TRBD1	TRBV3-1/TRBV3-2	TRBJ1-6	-	CASSQNTRGPTSSPLHF	TGTGCCAGCAGCCAGAATACCAGGGGGCCCACCAGTTCACCCCTCCACTTT
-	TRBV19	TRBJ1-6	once	CASRQGKDSPLHF	TGTGCCAGTAGGCAGGGAAAAGATTCACCCCTCCACTTT
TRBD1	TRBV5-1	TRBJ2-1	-	CASSLTQGARSNEQFF	TGCGCCAGCAGCTTGACCCAGGGGGCGAGGTCCAATGAGCAGTTCTTC
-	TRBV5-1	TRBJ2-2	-	CASTRSSPGELFF	TGCGCCAGCACTCGGTCCTCCCCCGGGGAGCTGTTTTTT
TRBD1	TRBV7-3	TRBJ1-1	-	CASSPGQGGGGAFF	TGTGCCAGCAGCCCGGGACAGGGTGGGGGAGGGGCTTTCTTT
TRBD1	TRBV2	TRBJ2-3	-	CASSPTGLSTDTQYF	TGTGCCAGCAGTCCGACAGGGCTGAGCACAGATACGCAGTATTTT
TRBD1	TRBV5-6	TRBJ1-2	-	CASSLWADRMDYGYTF	TGTGCCAGCAGCTTGTGGGCGGACAGGATGGACTATGGCTACACCTTC
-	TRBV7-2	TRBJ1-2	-	CASSLAGDNYGYTF	TGTGCCAGCAGCTTAGCAGGGGATAACTATGGCTACACCTTC
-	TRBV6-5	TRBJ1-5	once	CASRYGGNNQPQHF	TGTGCCAGCAGATATGGGGGGAACAATCAGCCCCAGCATTTT
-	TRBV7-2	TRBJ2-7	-	CASSLLSIGATYEQYF	TGTGCCAGCAGCTTATTATCCATCGGAGCCACCTACGAGCAGTACTTC
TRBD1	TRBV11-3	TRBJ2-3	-	CAGSYRDRGLTDTQYF	TGTGCCGGCAGCTACCGGGACAGGGGGCTGACAGATACGCAGTATTTT